This T cell receptor (beta chain) was identified in a study of identical twins. Study results and caveats: Its conclusions, products of cross-sectional statistical analysis, did not come from following the same donors.

TCRdb passed the 5' RACE reads through MiXCR, listing each CDR3 protein once. This table has under 300,000 distinct CDR3 sequences, about an eighth appearing once. J was trimmed by 4 bases and V by 7 bases; bases with no gene match: 7. The germline CDR1 and CDR2 sequences are SNHLY and FYNNEI. The CDR3 has 15 residues. This clonotype was detected a few times. Antigen unknown. The sample was also reused in another study, on yellow fever vaccine responses in identical twins.

This receptor was obtained from a woman younger than 35 in good health. Sequencing used memory (CD45RO+) T cells sorted from blood. The rearrangement links TRBV2 to TRBJ2-2, with TRBD2 identical over 9 bases. This chain's CDR3 is CASKPGLASTGELFF. Here the CDR3 DNA reads TGTGCCAGCAAGCCTGGACTAGCGAGCACCGGGGAGCTGTTTTTT.